The 30 T cell receptor beta chains below were found in one sample sequenced in a study of siplizumab effects on memory and regulatory T cells. Measured with immunoSEQ multiplex PCR; TCRdb has only the in-frame clones, and not every one. The sample has roughly 120,000 clones; about 94% are singletons. The sample taken for sequencing was non-Treg CD4+ T cells sorted from blood. Every receptor here comes from a human donor in good health.

The rearrangement joins TRBV5-1 to TRBJ2-7; maybe TRBD1 (5 bases). CDR1 and CDR2 from the germline V gene are SGHRS and YFSETQ. Trimming stripped 4 bases from V and 1 base from J, with 21 bases between. The CDR3 loop spans 17 amino acids. The CDR3 spells CASSPKGSLLGSYEQYF. DNA for the CDR3: TGCGCCAGCAGCCCGAAGGGGTCCCTATTAGGTTCCTACGAGCAGTACTTC. The full variable domain, its missing parts supplied by reference TRBV5-1 and TRBJ2-7, is KAGVTQTPRYLIKTRGQQVTLSCSPISGHRSVSWYQQTPGQGLQFLFEYFSETQRNKGNFPGRFSGRQFSNSRSEMNVSTLELGDSALYLCASSPKGSLLGSYEQYFGPGTRLTVT.

CDR3 nucleotides: TGTGCCAGCAGCTTAAACTACGAGCAGTACTTC. It codes for CASSLNYEQYF. This rearrangement joins TRBV7-9 to TRBJ2-7; D unclear. The CDR3 contains 11 residues. Germline CDR1 SEHNR, CDR2 FQNEAQ (reference sequence). V was cut by 2 bases and J by 3 bases, with 2 bases left in between.

The chain carries TRBV19 and TRBJ2-5, with 8 bases that match TRBD2. V lost 5 bases to trimming and J lost 3 bases; unmatched junction nucleotides: 8. The germline CDR1 and CDR2 sequences are LNHDA and SQIVND (reference sequence). The CDR3 sequence is 15 residues long. CDR3 sequence reads: CASSPGGAREETQYF. Here the CDR3 DNA reads TGTGCCAGTAGTCCCGGGGGGGCGAGGGAAGAGACCCAGTACTTC.

V is TRBV7-6 and J is TRBJ2-1; possibly TRBD2 for D (5 bases). This CDR3 is built from 15 residues. In germline, CDR1 is SGHVS, CDR2 FNYEAQ. V lost 5 bases, J lost 6 bases, and 17 bases lay in between. The CDR3 here is CASSPLVNLVNEQFF. The CDR3 DNA reads as TGTGCCAGCAGCCCACTAGTAAATCTTGTCAATGAGCAGTTCTTC.

This chain's CDR3 is CASSYSGTAANYGYTF. In DNA form, the CDR3 reads TGTGCCAGCAGTTACTCCGGGACAGCTGCTAACTATGGCTACACCTTC. The V gene is TRBV6-5, the J gene TRBJ1-2; 7 positions agree with TRBD1. V lost 0 bases and J lost 0; bases outside the gene matches: 4. Germline-derived CDR1 and CDR2 are MNHEY and SVGAGI. There are 16 residues in the CDR3.

The chain links TRBV5-1 to TRBJ1-6; 7 bases line up with TRBD1. The CDR3 sequence is 16 residues long. The V gene's germline CDR1 is SGHRS and CDR2 YFSETQ. The V gene end was trimmed by 1 base and the J gene end by 9 bases; junction bases not matched to a gene: 10. CDR3 sequence reads: CASSLQSTGSGSPLHF. For the CDR3, the DNA is TGCGCCAGCAGCTTGCAATCGACAGGGTCCGGTTCACCCCTCCACTTT. Complete variable domain (other parts from reference TRBV5-1 and TRBJ1-6): KAGVTQTPRYLIKTRGQQVTLSCSPISGHRSVSWYQQTPGQGLQFLFEYFSETQRNKGNFPGRFSGRQFSNSRSEMNVSTLELGDSALYLCASSLQSTGSGSPLHFGNGTRLTVT.

The V gene is TRBV28, the J gene TRBJ2-3, with TRBD2 as a possible D gene (5 bases). V lost 8 bases and J 6 bases, leaving 15 bases between the germline ends. Germline V gene sequence: CDR1 MDHEN, CDR2 SYDVKM. The CDR3 contains 13 residues. CDR3 nucleotide sequence: TGTGCCAGCGACGTGGGGAGAGGCGATACGCAGTATTTT. Residues: CASDVGRGDTQYF.

The chain uses TRBV7-9 and TRBJ2-2; unclear D gene. CDR3 length: 14 residues. The V gene's germline CDR1 is SEHNR and CDR2 FQNEAQ (reference sequence). V dropped 3 bases and J dropped 4 bases, with 9 bases sitting between them. The CDR3 loop is CASSFLVRTGELFF. CDR3 nucleotide sequence: TGTGCCAGCAGCTTCCTAGTTCGCACCGGGGAGCTGTTTTTT.

The V gene is TRBV5-1, the J gene TRBJ1-1; D remains ambiguous. Germline loops: CDR1 SGHRS, CDR2 YFSETQ. V dropped 2 bases and J dropped 5 bases, with 10 bases sitting between them. This CDR3 is 13 amino acids long. The CDR3 reads CASSFSASTEAFF. The CDR3 nucleotides read TGCGCCAGCAGCTTTTCGGCATCGACTGAAGCTTTCTTT.

The V gene is TRBV7-9, the J gene TRBJ1-1; tentatively, D is TRBD1 (5 bases). The CDR3 sequence is 19 residues long. CDR1 and CDR2 (germline): SEHNR, FQNEAQ (reference sequence). Trimming removed 1 base at V and 2 bases at J, with 23 bases between. The CDR3 sequence is CASSLEEGMAGQRNTEAFF. In DNA form, the CDR3 reads TGTGCCAGCAGCTTAGAAGAGGGGATGGCGGGGCAGCGCAACACTGAAGCTTTCTTT.

CDR3 loop: CASSSRTSGERKFF. CDR3 coding DNA: TGTGCCAGCAGCTCAAGGACTAGCGGGGAAAGGAAGTTCTTC. The chain recombines TRBV7-3 with TRBJ2-1; 12 bases align to TRBD2. Trimming at V came to 4 bases and at J to 14 bases, leaving 9 bases not matched to a gene. The CDR3 has 14 amino acids. CDR1 and CDR2 from the germline V gene are SGHTA and FQGTGA.

V and J are TRBV5-1 and TRBJ1-5; D is undetermined. V was pared by 0 bases and J by 5 bases, with 12 bases between. This CDR3 is 15 amino acids long. Germline V gene lookup returns CDR1 SGHRS and CDR2 YFSETQ. As DNA, the CDR3 is TGCGCCAGCAGCTTGGGAGATGCTGGGCATCAGCCCCAGCATTTT. Its translation: CASSLGDAGHQPQHF.

This clone showed up just once. The genes are TRBV7-2 and TRBJ2-1; either TRBD1 or TRBD2 may supply D (5 bases each). The CDR3 sequence is 15 residues long. V was trimmed by 5 bases and J by 9 bases, leaving 20 bases between them. CDR1 and CDR2 from the germline V gene are SGHTA and FQGNSA. In DNA, the CDR3 is TGTGCCAGCAGCCTAACTAGTCTTCGGGGCGGTGAGCAGTTCTTC. Translated, it gives CASSLTSLRGGEQFF. Variable domain in full (rest from reference TRBV7-2 and TRBJ2-1): GAGVSQSPSNKVTEKGKDVELRCDPISGHTALYWYRQSLGQGLEFLIYFQGNSAPDKSGLPSDRFSAERTGGSVSTLTIQRTQQEDSAVYLCASSLTSLRGGEQFFGPGTRLTVL.

The CDR3 DNA sequence: TGCAGTGCTAGTAAGAACACTGAAGCTTTCTTT. This codes for CSASKNTEAFF. J is TRBJ1-1 and V is TRBV20-1; the D is unclear. CDR1 is DFQATT and CDR2 is SNEGSKA in the germline V gene (reference sequence). V lost 3 bases and J 1 base, leaving 3 bases between the germline ends. The CDR3 runs 11 residues.

This clone appeared a single time. The rearrangement uses TRBV11-2 and TRBJ2-7; D not resolved. V was clipped by 2 bases and J by 4 bases, with 12 bases between them. The V gene's germline CDR1 is SGHAT and CDR2 FQNNGV. The CDR3 is 14 residues long. The CDR3 here is CASSLPGPWYEQYF. Here the CDR3 DNA reads TGTGCCAGCAGCTTACCGGGCCCCTGGTACGAGCAGTACTTC.

There are a few counts of this clone. J is TRBJ1-6 and V is TRBV10-1; D perhaps matches TRBD1 (6 bases). V was shortened by 4 bases and J by 9 bases, with 10 bases between the two germline ends. Germline loops: CDR1 WNHNN, CDR2 SYGVQD (reference sequence). The CDR3 sequence is 13 residues long. The CDR3: CASSGQVGSPLHF. CDR3 in DNA: TGCGCCAGCAGTGGACAGGTGGGTTCACCCCTCCACTTT.

The rearrangement joins TRBV7-8 to TRBJ2-1, with D maybe TRBD2 (5 bases). Trimming pared 5 bases from V and 0 bases from J, leaving 11 bases between. CDR1 and CDR2 (germline): SGHVS, FQNEAQ. This CDR3 comprises 15 residues. In nucleotides, the CDR3 is TGTGCCAGCAGCCCCGGGAAGAGCTCCTACAATGAGCAGTTCTTC. Translating gives CASSPGKSSYNEQFF.

V and J are TRBV27 and TRBJ2-5; 8 bases agree with TRBD2. Germline V gene data show CDR1 as MNHEY and CDR2 as SMNVEV (reference sequence). V shed 6 bases, J shed 7 bases, and the junction held 10 bases outside the gene matches. The CDR3 runs to 14 residues. Written as DNA, the CDR3 is TGTGCCAGCAGCTTAGCCGGGAGGGGGGGGACCCAGTACTTC. Its protein is CASSLAGRGGTQYF.

V is TRBV25-1 and J is TRBJ1-2, with a tentative D call TRBD1 (5 bases). Per the germline V gene, CDR1 is MGHDK and CDR2 is SYGVNS. The V end lost 3 bases, the J end lost 5 bases, and 22 bases lay between the germline ends. The CDR3 covers 17 residues. The CDR3 region has the DNA TGTGCCAGCAGTGATTCGGGGTCCAGGGCCACCCCTTATGGCTACACCTTC. Residues: CASSDSGSRATPYGYTF.

The gene calls are TRBV2 and TRBJ1-1; D perhaps matches TRBD1 (5 bases). The CDR3 extends over 13 amino acids. The V and J ends lost 7 bases and 2 bases respectively, with 11 bases between them. Per the germline V gene, CDR1 is SNHLY and CDR2 is FYNNEI. Here the CDR3 reads CASTPTVNTEAFF. The CDR3 region has the DNA TGTGCCAGCACCCCGACAGTCAACACTGAAGCTTTCTTT.

The CDR3 here is CASSPGETQYF. The CDR3, as DNA: TGTGCCAGCAGCCCGGGGGAGACCCAGTACTTC. The chain has TRBV11-1 and TRBJ2-5; the D gene is possibly TRBD2 (5 bases). This CDR3 comprises 11 residues. Trimming took off 5 bases at V and 5 bases at J, with 6 bases between the two ends. Germline V gene sequence: CDR1 SGHAT, CDR2 FQDESV (reference sequence).

There are a few counts of this clone. The V call is TRBV18, the J call TRBJ2-3; D is possibly TRBD2 (5 bases). CDR1 is KGHSH, CDR2 LQKENI, per germline. CDR3 length: 14 residues. V was pared by 0 bases and J by 1 base, with 5 bases between. CDR3 DNA sequence: TGTGCCAGCTCACCACCGGGAGGCACAGATACGCAGTATTTT. This gives the protein CASSPPGGTDTQYF.

CDR3 residues: CAWSPRSKINQPQHF. The CDR3 DNA reads TGTGCCTGGAGTCCCCGGTCCAAAATCAATCAGCCCCAGCATTTT. The chain joins TRBV30 to TRBJ1-5, with unresolved D. Germline CDR1 reads GTSNPN; CDR2 reads SVGIG (reference sequence). With 2 bases removed from V and 3 bases from J, the gap between germline ends came to 14 bases. The CDR3 sequence is 15 residues long.

The J gene is TRBJ2-3, the V gene TRBV6-5; either TRBD1 or TRBD2 may supply D (5 bases each). Trimming pared 2 bases from V and 2 bases from J, leaving 14 bases between. Germline V gives CDR1 MNHEY, CDR2 SVGAGI. This CDR3 has 16 amino acids. This chain's CDR3 is CASSYLPSGTTDTQYF. CDR3 coding DNA: TGTGCCAGCAGTTACCTCCCGTCAGGGACCACAGATACGCAGTATTTT.

The V call is TRBV5-4, the J call TRBJ2-1; D perhaps matches TRBD2 (5 bases). Germline V gene data show CDR1 as SGHNT and CDR2 as YYREEE (reference sequence). V was cut by 0 bases and J by 7 bases, with 11 bases left in between. This CDR3 has 14 amino acids. This CDR3 reads CASSLEKGRNEQFF. Written as DNA, the CDR3 is TGTGCCAGCAGCTTGGAGAAAGGGAGAAATGAGCAGTTCTTC.

This chain uses TRBV10-3 with TRBJ1-3, with a weak D call TRBD1 (5 bases). Germline loops: CDR1 ENHRY, CDR2 SYGVKD. V dropped 6 bases and J dropped 0 bases, with 12 bases sitting between them. This CDR3 spans 15 amino acids. The CDR3 protein is CAISPRDSSGNTIYF. Written as DNA, the CDR3 is TGTGCCATCAGCCCACGAGACAGCTCTGGAAACACCATATATTTT.

The chain is built from TRBV12-1 and TRBJ2-4. TRBV12-1 corresponds to a pseudogene. CDR3 length equals 16 residues. The CDR3 nucleotides are TGTGCCAGCAGCTTTTCTTACTGGCTTTTAAAAAACATTCAGTACTTC. Translation gives CASSFSYWLLKNIQYF.

This clone was counted between two and nine times. The chain links TRBV14 to TRBJ1-2; D gene uncertain. The CDR3 is 13 amino acids. Germline CDR1 and CDR2: SGHDN and FVKESK. V gave up 0 bases and J gave up 4 bases, with 6 bases separating them. The CDR3 DNA reads TGTGCCAGCAGCCAAGATAGGGCCTATGGCTACACCTTC. Its protein is CASSQDRAYGYTF.

The chain is built from TRBV7-9 and TRBJ1-1, with 8 bases identical to TRBD1. CDR1 and CDR2 (germline): SEHNR, FQNEAQ (reference sequence). CDR3 length: 15 amino acids. J gave up 1 base and V 4 bases, and 5 bases lay outside the gene matches. CDR3 DNA: TGTGCCAGCAGCTCCGGACAGGGAACGAACACTGAAGCTTTCTTT. Translated: CASSSGQGTNTEAFF.

This clone appeared once. The J gene is TRBJ1-4, the V gene TRBV7-9; the D gene is possibly TRBD1 (5 bases). From germline, CDR1 is SEHNR and CDR2 FQNEAQ (reference sequence). V was pared by 6 bases and J by 7 bases, with 27 bases between. The CDR3 sequence is 18 residues long. For the CDR3, the DNA is TGTGCCAGCAGTCTACCGGGGACGGCGGGGAGGGGAAGTGAAAAACTGTTTTTT. The encoded protein is CASSLPGTAGRGSEKLFF.